These T cell receptor beta chains were read from a single sample in a study of blood T cell repertoires in COVID-19. Assay used: immunoSEQ multiplex PCR; TCRdb lists only in-frame clones, some missing. Of around 120,000 clones detected, about 80% appear once; the ten largest clones hold around 7.6%. The sample taken for sequencing was peripheral blood. These receptors were taken from a man between 70 and 80 years old with active or convalescent COVID-19. CDR3s include the opening cysteine and the closing phenylalanine or tryptophan. The D gene is left open where the match is weak. The size entry is marked missing in some rows and otherwise reads once, few, many or a size class.

>.|TRBV19|.|TRBJ1-4
TGTGCCAGTAGTATCGATGGTGGACATGTGTTTTTT
CASSIDGGHVFF
>.|TRBV9|TRBD2|TRBJ2-1
TGTGCCAGCAGCGGAAGCCGGGGACTAGCAACGTACAATGAGCAGTTCTTC
CASSGSRGLATYNEQFF
>.|TRBV6-2/TRBV6-3|TRBD1|TRBJ1-5
TGTGCCAGCAGTTATCCCGGACAGGGCAATCAGCCCCAGCATTTT
CASSYPGQGNQPQHF
>.|TRBV12-3/TRBV12-4|.|TRBJ2-5
TGTGCCAGCAGTGTAGGGGCAGGCGAGACCCAGTACTTC
CASSVGAGETQYF
>.|TRBV6-1|.|TRBJ1-5
TGTGCCAGCAGTGCCACAGGGTCGGGAATGTCCAGCCGGGGCAATCAGCCCCAGCATTTT
CASSATGSGMSSRGNQPQHF
>.|TRBV18|TRBD1|TRBJ1-2
TGTGCCAGCTCACCAGGACAGGGAGATGGCTACACCTTC
CASSPGQGDGYTF
>.|TRBV18|TRBD1|TRBJ2-7
TGTGCCAGCTCACCAGGACAGGTCAGGTCCTACGAGCAGTACTTC
CASSPGQVRSYEQYF
>.|TRBV19|.|TRBJ1-2
TGTGCCAGTAGTTATGACAACCCCCCAAGGTATGGCTACACCTTC
CASSYDNPPRYGYTF
>.|TRBV4-3|.|TRBJ2-3
TGCGCCAGCAGCCAAGATGCCCGGGGTTACGATTTGTATTTT
CASSQDARGYDLYF
>.|TRBV6-1|TRBD1|TRBJ1-5
TGTGCCAGCAGTGAGGGGACAGGGGCGGCGAGCAATCAGCCCCAGCATTTT
CASSEGTGAASNQPQHF
>.|TRBV7-2|.|TRBJ1-2
TGTGCCAGCAGCTCCGGGAGAGGAAGTGGCTACACCTTC
CASSSGRGSGYTF
>once|TRBV11-2|TRBD2|TRBJ2-7
TGTGCCAGCAGCTTTAATCCGGGGACTACCGAGCAGTACTTC
CASSFNPGTTEQYF
>.|TRBV7-8|TRBD1|TRBJ2-5
TGTGCCAGCAGCCTACGCGGACAGGGCACTGAGACCCAGTACTTC
CASSLRGQGTETQYF
>.|TRBV21-1|.|TRBJ2-5
TGTGCCAGCAGCAAAGGACAGAACCAAGAGACCCAGTACTTC
CASSKGQNQETQYF
>.|TRBV12-5|.|TRBJ2-1
TGTGCTAGTGGTTTGGCGGGATCGGGTAATGAGCAGTTCTTC
CASGLAGSGNEQFF